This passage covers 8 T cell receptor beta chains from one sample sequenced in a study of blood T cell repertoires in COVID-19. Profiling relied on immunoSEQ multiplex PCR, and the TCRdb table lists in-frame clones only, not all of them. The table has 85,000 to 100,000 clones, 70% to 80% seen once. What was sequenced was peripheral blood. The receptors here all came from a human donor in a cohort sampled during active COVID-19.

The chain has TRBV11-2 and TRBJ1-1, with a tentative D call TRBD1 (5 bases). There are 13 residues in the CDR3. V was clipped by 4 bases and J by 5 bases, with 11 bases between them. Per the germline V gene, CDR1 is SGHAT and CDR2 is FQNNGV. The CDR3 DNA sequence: TGTGCCAGCAGCTCCTTCCCAGGGACTGAAGCTTTCTTT. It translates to CASSSFPGTEAFF.

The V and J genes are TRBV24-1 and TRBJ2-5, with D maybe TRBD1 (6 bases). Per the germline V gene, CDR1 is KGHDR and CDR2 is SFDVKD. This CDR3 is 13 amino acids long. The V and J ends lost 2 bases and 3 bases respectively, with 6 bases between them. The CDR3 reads CATSDWTEETQYF. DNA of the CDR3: TGTGCCACCAGTGATTGGACAGAAGAGACCCAGTACTTC.

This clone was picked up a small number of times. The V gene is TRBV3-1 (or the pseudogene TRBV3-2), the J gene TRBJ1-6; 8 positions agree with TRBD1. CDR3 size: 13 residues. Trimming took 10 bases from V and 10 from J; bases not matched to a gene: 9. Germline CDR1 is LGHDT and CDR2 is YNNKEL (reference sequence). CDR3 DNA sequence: TGTGCCACCAACAGGGGGTCGGGGTCACCCCTCCACTTT. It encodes CATNRGSGSPLHF.

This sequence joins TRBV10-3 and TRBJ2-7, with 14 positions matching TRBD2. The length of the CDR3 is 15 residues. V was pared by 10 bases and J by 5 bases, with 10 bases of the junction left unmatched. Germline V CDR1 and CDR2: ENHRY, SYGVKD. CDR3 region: CATGTSGSGGHEQYF. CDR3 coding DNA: TGTGCCACCGGGACTAGCGGGAGTGGCGGTCACGAGCAGTACTTC.

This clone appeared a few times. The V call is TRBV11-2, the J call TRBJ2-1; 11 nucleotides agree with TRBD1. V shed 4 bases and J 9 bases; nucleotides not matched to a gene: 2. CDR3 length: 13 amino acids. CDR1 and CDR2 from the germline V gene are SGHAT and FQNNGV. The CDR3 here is CASSWGQGGEQFF. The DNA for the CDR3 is TGTGCCAGCAGCTGGGGACAGGGGGGTGAGCAGTTCTTC.

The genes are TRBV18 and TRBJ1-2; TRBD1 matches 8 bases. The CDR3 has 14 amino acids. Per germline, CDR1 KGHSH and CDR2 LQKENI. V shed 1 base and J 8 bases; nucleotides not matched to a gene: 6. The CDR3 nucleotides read TGTGCCAGCTCACCACAGGGGACAGGCCTCGGCTACACCTTC. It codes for CASSPQGTGLGYTF. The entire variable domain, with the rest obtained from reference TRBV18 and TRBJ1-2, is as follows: NAGVMQNPRHLVRRRGQEARLRCSPMKGHSHVYWYRQLPEEGLKFMVYLQKENIIDESGMPKERFSAEFPKEGPSILRIQQVVRGDSAAYFCASSPQGTGLGYTFGSGTRLTVV.

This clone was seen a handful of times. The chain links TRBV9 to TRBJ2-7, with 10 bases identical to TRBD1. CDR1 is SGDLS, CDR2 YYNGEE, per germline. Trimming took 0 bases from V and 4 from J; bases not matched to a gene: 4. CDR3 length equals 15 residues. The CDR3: CASSVEGTGAYEQYF. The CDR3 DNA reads TGTGCCAGCAGCGTAGAGGGGACAGGGGCGTACGAGCAGTACTTC.

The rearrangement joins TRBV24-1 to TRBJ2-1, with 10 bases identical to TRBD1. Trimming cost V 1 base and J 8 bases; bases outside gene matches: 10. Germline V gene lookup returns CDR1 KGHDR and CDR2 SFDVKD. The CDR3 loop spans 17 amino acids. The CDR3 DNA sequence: TGTGCCACCAGTGATTTACGGACAGGGGGAATCCGCGATGAGCAGTTCTTC. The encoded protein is CATSDLRTGGIRDEQFF.